This T cell receptor (beta chain) was documented in a study of T cell changes during pregnancy in multiple sclerosis. Method: immunoSEQ multiplex PCR; TCRdb's copy keeps in-frame clones and lacks some. The table includes approximately 89,000 clones, approximately 95% detected once. V shed 0 bases and J shed 2 bases, with 10 bases lying between them. This CDR3 contains 15 residues. The germline V gene encodes CDR1 SNHLY and CDR2 FYNNEI. The input for sequencing was peripheral blood, taken after pregnancy. J is TRBJ2-5 and V is TRBV2, with D perhaps TRBD2 (5 bases). The sequence was obtained from a female donor in good health, enrolled as a control in a pregnancy study. DNA for the CDR3: TGTGCCAGCAGTGAAGCGCGACTACCGCAAGAGACCCAGTACTTC. Translation: CASSEARLPQETQYF.